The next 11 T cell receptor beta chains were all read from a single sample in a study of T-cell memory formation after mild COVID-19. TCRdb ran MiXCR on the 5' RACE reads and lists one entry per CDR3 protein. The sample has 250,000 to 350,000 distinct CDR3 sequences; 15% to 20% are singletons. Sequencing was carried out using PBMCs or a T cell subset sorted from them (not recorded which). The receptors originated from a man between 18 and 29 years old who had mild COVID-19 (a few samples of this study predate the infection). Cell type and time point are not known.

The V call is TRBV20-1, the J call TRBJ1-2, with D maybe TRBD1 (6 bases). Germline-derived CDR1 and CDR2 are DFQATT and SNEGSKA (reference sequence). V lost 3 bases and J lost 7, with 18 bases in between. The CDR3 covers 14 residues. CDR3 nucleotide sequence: TGCAGTGCTAGTGCCCGGGGGCGGGGCTCTGGCTACACCTTC. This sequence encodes CSASARGRGSGYTF.

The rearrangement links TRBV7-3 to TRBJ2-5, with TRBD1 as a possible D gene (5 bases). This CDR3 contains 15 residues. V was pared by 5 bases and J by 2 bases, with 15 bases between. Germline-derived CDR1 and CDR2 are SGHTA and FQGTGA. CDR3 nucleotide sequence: TGTGCCAGCAGCCTAAATGGGGCTGAACAAGAGACCCAGTACTTC. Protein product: CASSLNGAEQETQYF.

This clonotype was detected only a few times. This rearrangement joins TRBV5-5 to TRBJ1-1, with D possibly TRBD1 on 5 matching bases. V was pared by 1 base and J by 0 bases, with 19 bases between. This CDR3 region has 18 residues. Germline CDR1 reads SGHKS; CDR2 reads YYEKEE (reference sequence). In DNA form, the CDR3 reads TGTGCCAGCAGCTTGACATTTTATACCCCAGGGATGAACACTGAAGCTTTCTTT. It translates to CASSLTFYTPGMNTEAFF.

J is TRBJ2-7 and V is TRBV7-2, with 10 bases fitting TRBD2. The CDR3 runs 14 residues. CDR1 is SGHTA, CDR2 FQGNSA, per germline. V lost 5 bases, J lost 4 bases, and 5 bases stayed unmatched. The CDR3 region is CASSQTTSGYEQYF. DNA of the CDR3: TGTGCCAGCAGCCAGACGACTAGCGGGTACGAGCAGTACTTC.

CDR3 sequence (DNA): TGTGCCAGCAGCTCTAGCTTCACACGGCCCACCGGGGAGCTGTTTTTT. Translating it yields CASSSSFTRPTGELFF. The V gene is TRBV12-3 or TRBV12-4, the J gene TRBJ2-2, with a weak D call TRBD2 (5 bases). The CDR3 spans 16 residues. The V end lost 6 bases, the J end lost 4 bases, and 18 bases lay between the germline ends.

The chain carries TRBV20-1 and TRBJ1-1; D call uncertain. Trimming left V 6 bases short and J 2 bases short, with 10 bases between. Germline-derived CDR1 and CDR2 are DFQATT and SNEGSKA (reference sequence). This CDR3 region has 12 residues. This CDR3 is CSALRGNTEAFF. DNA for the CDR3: TGCAGTGCCCTACGGGGAAACACTGAAGCTTTCTTT.

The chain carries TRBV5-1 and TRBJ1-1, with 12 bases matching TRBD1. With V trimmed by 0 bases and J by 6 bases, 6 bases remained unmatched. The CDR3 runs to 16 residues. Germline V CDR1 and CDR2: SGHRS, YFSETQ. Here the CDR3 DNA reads TGCGCCAGCAGCTTGGCGGGACAGGGGGCGGCGGCTGAAGCTTTCTTT. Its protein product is CASSLAGQGAAAEAFF.

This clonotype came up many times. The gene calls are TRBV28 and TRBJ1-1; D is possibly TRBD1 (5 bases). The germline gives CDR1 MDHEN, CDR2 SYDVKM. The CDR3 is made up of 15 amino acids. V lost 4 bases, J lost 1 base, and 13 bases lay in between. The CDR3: CASSSRGGGNTEAFF. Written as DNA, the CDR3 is TGTGCCAGCAGTTCCCGTGGGGGTGGGAACACTGAAGCTTTCTTT.

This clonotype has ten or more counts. The CDR3 loop is CASIPSGSETQYF. CDR3 DNA: TGCGCCAGCATTCCTAGCGGGTCGGAGACCCAGTACTTC. The chain uses TRBV5-1 and TRBJ2-5; 8 nucleotides align to TRBD2. Germline CDR1 SGHRS, CDR2 YFSETQ. The CDR3 totals 13 residues. V gave up 6 bases and J gave up 5 bases; unmatched junction bases: 6.

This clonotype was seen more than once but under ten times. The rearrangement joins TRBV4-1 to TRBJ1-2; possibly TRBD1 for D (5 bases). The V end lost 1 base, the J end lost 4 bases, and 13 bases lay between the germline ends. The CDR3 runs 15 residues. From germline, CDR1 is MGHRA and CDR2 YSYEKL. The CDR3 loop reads CASSQGGTGGYGYTF. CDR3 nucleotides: TGCGCCAGCAGCCAAGGAGGGACGGGGGGCTATGGCTACACCTTC.

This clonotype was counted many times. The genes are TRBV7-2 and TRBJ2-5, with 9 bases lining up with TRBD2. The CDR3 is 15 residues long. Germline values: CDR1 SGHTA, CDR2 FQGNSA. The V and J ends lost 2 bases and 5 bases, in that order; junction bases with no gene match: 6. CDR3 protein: CASSLLAGGRETQYF. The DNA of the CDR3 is TGTGCCAGCAGCTTATTGGCGGGGGGGCGGGAGACCCAGTACTTC.